One sample yielded the 16 T cell receptor beta chains listed below, sequenced in a study of neoadjuvant anti-PD-1 for oral cavity cancer. TCRdb's copy holds only in-frame clones and misses some; the assay was immunoSEQ multiplex PCR. The table includes over 10,000 clones, around two thirds detected once. The source was PBMCs, collected before nivolumab (anti-PD-1) treatment. The receptor set was obtained from a person aged 35 to 85 with oral cavity squamous cell carcinoma.

The chain links TRBV6-5 to TRBJ2-2; 7 bases map to TRBD1. The CDR3 length is 14 residues. Germline values: CDR1 MNHEY, CDR2 SVGAGI. V lost 5 bases, J lost 4 bases, and 4 bases stayed unmatched. CDR3 region: CASSQGQSTGELFF. The CDR3 DNA reads TGTGCCAGCAGTCAGGGACAGAGCACCGGGGAGCTGTTTTTT.

This clone was observed a handful of times. The rearrangement joins TRBV19 to TRBJ2-2; 9 bases are a match to TRBD1. V lost 6 bases and J lost 1; bases outside the gene matches: 6. The germline gives CDR1 LNHDA, CDR2 SQIVND (reference sequence). The CDR3 extends over 16 amino acids. CDR3 nucleotide sequence: TGTGCCAGTAGGGCCCAGGGACAGGGGAACACCGGGGAGCTGTTTTTT. Residues: CASRAQGQGNTGELFF. Supplemented by reference TRBV19 and TRBJ2-2, the full variable domain reads DGGITQSPKYLFRKEGQNVTLSCEQNLNHDAMYWYRQDPGQGLRLIYYSQIVNDFQKGDIAEGYSVSREKKESFPLTVTSAQKNPTAFYLCASRAQGQGNTGELFFGEGSRLTVL.

This clone was seen once. The chain combines TRBV10-2 with TRBJ2-5; TRBD2 matches at 10 bases. This CDR3 has 15 amino acids. CDR1 is WSHSY and CDR2 is SAAADI in the germline V gene. V shed 6 bases, J shed 4 bases, and the junction held 8 bases outside the gene matches. CDR3 sequence: CASSGSGGVGETQYF. The CDR3 coding sequence is TGCGCCAGCAGCGGAAGCGGGGGGGTAGGAGAGACCCAGTACTTC.

The sample holds a few counts of this clone. This sequence joins TRBV27 and TRBJ2-6, with D perhaps matching TRBD2 (5 bases). V was trimmed by 3 bases and J by 1 base, leaving 10 bases between them. Germline assignment: CDR1 MNHEY and CDR2 SMNVEV (reference sequence). The CDR3 totals 16 residues. The DNA for the CDR3 is TGTGCCAGCAGTTTCTTACTAGGGTCTGGGGCCAACGTCCTGACTTTC. Amino acid sequence: CASSFLLGSGANVLTF. The entire variable domain, with the rest obtained from reference TRBV27 and TRBJ2-6, is as follows: EAQVTQNPRYLITVTGKKLTVTCSQNMNHEYMSWYRQDPGLGLRQIYYSMNVEVTDKGDVPEGYKVSRKEKRNFPLILESPSPNQTSLYFCASSFLLGSGANVLTFGAGSRLTVL.

The chain combines TRBV7-9 with TRBJ2-2, with unresolved D. This CDR3 has 12 residues. The V and J ends lost 5 bases and 8 bases respectively, with 9 bases between them. Germline values: CDR1 SEHNR, CDR2 FQNEAQ (reference sequence). CDR3 loop: CASSQVEGELFF. CDR3 bases: TGTGCCAGCAGCCAGGTTGAAGGGGAGCTGTTTTTT.

In this sample, this clone turned up a few times. This chain joins TRBV28 and TRBJ1-1, with TRBD1 as a possible D gene (5 bases). V lost 6 bases and J 1 base, leaving 12 bases between the germline ends. This CDR3 has 14 amino acids. In germline, CDR1 is MDHEN, CDR2 SYDVKM. The CDR3 coding sequence is TGTGCCAGCAGAAACAGGCCGGCGAACACTGAAGCTTTCTTT. Its translation: CASRNRPANTEAFF.

The chain uses TRBV7-8 and TRBJ2-7, with TRBD1 matching over 7 bases. Germline values: CDR1 SGHVS, CDR2 FQNEAQ. V trimming: 0 bases; J trimming: 5 bases; junction bases outside the gene matches: 7. CDR3 length equals 15 residues. The CDR3 DNA is TGTGCCAGCAGCTTAGCCGGGCAGGGGGTCCACGAGCAGTACTTC. Its translation: CASSLAGQGVHEQYF.

The chain combines TRBV6-1 with TRBJ1-5, with 7 bases lining up with TRBD1. The CDR3 runs to 13 residues. J was trimmed by 6 bases and V by 8 bases; bases with no gene match: 7. From germline, CDR1 is MNHNS and CDR2 SASEGT. The CDR3 DNA follows: TGTGCCAGCCGCACAGGGGAAACTCAGCCCCAGCATTTT. This sequence encodes CASRTGETQPQHF.

This clone appeared a few times. The rearrangement joins TRBV19 to TRBJ1-2; D remains ambiguous. Germline V gene data show CDR1 as LNHDA and CDR2 as SQIVND (reference sequence). The CDR3 runs 12 residues. Trimming removed 3 bases at V and 6 bases at J, with 8 bases between. The CDR3 here is CASSIPPDGYTF. For the CDR3, the DNA is TGTGCCAGTAGTATTCCTCCGGATGGCTACACCTTC.

The chain has TRBV29-1 and TRBJ1-1; TRBD1 agrees at 7 bases. This CDR3 spans 12 amino acids. V shed 5 bases, J shed 1 base, and the junction held 1 base outside the gene matches. CDR1 SQVTM and CDR2 ANQGSEA come from the germline V gene. In DNA, the CDR3 is TGCAGCGTTTCAGGGGGGAACACTGAAGCTTTCTTT. Translation: CSVSGGNTEAFF.

The chain joins TRBV6-4 to TRBJ1-1; 8 positions agree with TRBD1. Trimming took 2 bases from V and 10 from J; bases not matched to a gene: 3. Germline CDR1 is MRHNA and CDR2 is SNTAGT. This CDR3 comprises 12 residues. In DNA form, the CDR3 reads TGTGCCAGCAGTGACCTACAGGGGGTAGCTTTCTTT. This gives the protein CASSDLQGVAFF.

The rearrangement joins TRBV6-4 to TRBJ1-5, with TRBD1 as a possible D gene (6 bases). Per the germline V gene, CDR1 is MRHNA and CDR2 is SNTAGT. Trimming removed 4 bases at V and 6 bases at J, with 13 bases between. The CDR3 loop spans 14 amino acids. Here the CDR3 reads CASSGQGGGQPQHF. As DNA, the CDR3 is TGTGCCAGCAGTGGGCAAGGGGGAGGTCAGCCCCAGCATTTT.

CDR3 region: CASQTSGREGETQYF. The CDR3 nucleotides are TGCGCCAGTCAGACTAGCGGACGGGAGGGAGAGACCCAGTACTTC. The genes are TRBV10-2 and TRBJ2-5, with 9 bases lining up with TRBD2. The CDR3 is 15 residues long. Germline V gene sequence: CDR1 WSHSY, CDR2 SAAADI. The V gene end was trimmed by 9 bases and the J gene end by 4 bases; junction bases not matched to a gene: 12.

This clone has only one observation. The V call is TRBV4-2, the J call TRBJ2-7; the match to TRBD1 covers 11 bases. Looked up from germline, CDR1 is LGHNA and CDR2 is YNFKEQ. The CDR3 extends over 16 amino acids. J gave up 5 bases and V 0 bases, and 6 bases lay outside the gene matches. This CDR3 reads CASSQEVGTGGHEQYF. CDR3 sequence (DNA): TGTGCCAGCAGCCAAGAGGTGGGGACAGGGGGGCACGAGCAGTACTTC.

This chain links TRBV28 with TRBJ1-1, with TRBD1 as a possible D gene (6 bases). V lost 4 bases and J 0 bases, leaving 6 bases between the germline ends. Germline loops: CDR1 MDHEN, CDR2 SYDVKM. CDR3 size: 13 residues. CDR3 in amino acids: CASSSGVNTEAFF. As DNA, the CDR3 is TGTGCCAGCAGTTCAGGGGTGAACACTGAAGCTTTCTTT.

This clone showed up just a few times. The rearrangement uses TRBV21-1 and TRBJ2-3. TRBV21-1 is termed a pseudogene. This CDR3 is 17 amino acids long. The CDR3 coding sequence is TGTGCCAGCAGCTTTCGGAGCGTACCTGGGGGCACAGATACGCAGTATTTT. This sequence encodes CASSFRSVPGGTDTQYF.